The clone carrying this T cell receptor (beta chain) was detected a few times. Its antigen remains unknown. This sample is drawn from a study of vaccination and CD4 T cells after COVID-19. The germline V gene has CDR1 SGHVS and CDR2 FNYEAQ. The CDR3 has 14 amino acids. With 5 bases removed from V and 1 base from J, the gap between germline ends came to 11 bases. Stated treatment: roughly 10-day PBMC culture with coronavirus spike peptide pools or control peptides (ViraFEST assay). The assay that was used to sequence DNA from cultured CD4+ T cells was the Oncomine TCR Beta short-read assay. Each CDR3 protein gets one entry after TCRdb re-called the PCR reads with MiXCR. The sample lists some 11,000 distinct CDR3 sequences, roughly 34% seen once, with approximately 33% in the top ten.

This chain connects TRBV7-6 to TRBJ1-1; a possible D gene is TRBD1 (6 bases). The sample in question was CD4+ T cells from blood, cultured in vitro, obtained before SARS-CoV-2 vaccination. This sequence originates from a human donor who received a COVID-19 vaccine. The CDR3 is CASSQGHKNTEAFF. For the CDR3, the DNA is TGTGCCAGCAGCCAGGGACATAAGAACACTGAAGCTTTCTTT.